This T cell receptor (beta chain) appears in the sequencing data of a study of technical replicates of blood from a few donors. The protocol was immunoSEQ multiplex PCR, while the TCRdb copy is restricted to in-frame clones and leaves out a portion. The top ten clones hold less than 0.4% of a sample with under 95,000 clones, 75% to 95% of them seen once. V trimming: 2 bases; J trimming: 6 bases; junction bases outside the gene matches: 3. This CDR3 comprises 15 residues. The germline gives CDR1 MNHNS, CDR2 SASEGT. The sample comprised T cells isolated from PBMCs. The source is a human donor in good health. Some clones in this sample may be carry-over from other donors' samples. The chain links TRBV6-1 to TRBJ1-6; 8 positions agree with TRBD1. CDR3 sequence reads: CASSEQGAGNSPLHF. CDR3 sequence (DNA): TGTGCCAGCAGTGAACAGGGGGCAGGTAATTCACCCCTCCACTTT.